The next 17 T cell receptor beta chains were all read from a single sample in a study of cytomegalovirus exposure and HLA in healthy donors. The PCR ran on 60 Vbeta and 13 Jbeta primers. Profiling relied on immunoSEQ multiplex PCR, and the TCRdb table lists in-frame clones only, not all of them. The data show approximately 150,000 clones, with about 80% seen just once and approximately 1.5% held by the top ten. The sequenced material came from PBMCs. Every receptor here comes from a woman in her thirties in good health and CMV-seropositive.

The chain employs TRBV2 and TRBJ2-7; 9 bases map to TRBD1. The CDR3 extends over 14 amino acids. Trimming took 7 bases from V and 3 from J; bases not matched to a gene: 7. Germline lookup yields CDR1 SNHLY and CDR2 FYNNEI. The CDR3 loop is CASNSGTGLYEQYF. The CDR3 bases are TGTGCCAGCAACTCCGGGACAGGGCTCTACGAGCAGTACTTC.

J is TRBJ2-1 and V is TRBV9, with 15 bases fitting TRBD2. With 3 bases clipped from V and 6 bases from J, the junction kept 4 bases outside the gene matches. CDR3 length equals 16 residues. Germline V gene sequence: CDR1 SGDLS, CDR2 YYNGEE. The CDR3 loop is CASSAGGLAGGNEQFF. The DNA of the CDR3 is TGTGCCAGCAGCGCCGGGGGACTAGCGGGAGGCAATGAGCAGTTCTTC.

The sample holds a few counts of this clone. The genes are TRBV27 and TRBJ2-1; possibly TRBD1 for D (5 bases). This CDR3 has 14 amino acids. The V end was cut by 8 bases, the J end by 10 bases, with 21 bases between. Looked up from germline, CDR1 is MNHEY and CDR2 is SMNVEV (reference sequence). The CDR3 nucleotides are TGTGCCAGCGGCCGGAATAGTGGGGCCCGGGAGCAGTTCTTC. It codes for CASGRNSGAREQFF.

J is TRBJ2-2 and V is TRBV27, with 9 bases fitting TRBD2. CDR1 MNHEY and CDR2 SMNVEV come from the germline V gene (reference sequence). CDR3 size: 15 residues. Trimming took 6 bases from V and 3 from J; bases not matched to a gene: 5. The CDR3 loop is CASRLAGWDTGELFF. CDR3 coding DNA: TGTGCCAGCAGGCTAGCGGGATGGGACACCGGGGAGCTGTTTTTT.

The genes are TRBV5-1 and TRBJ2-2; TRBD2 matches 7 bases. The V segment lost 2 bases and the J segment 7 bases; nucleotides outside the gene matches: 11. This CDR3 spans 16 amino acids. CDR1 is SGHRS, CDR2 YFSETQ, per germline. The CDR3 here is CASSFLMTSRDGELFF. In DNA form, the CDR3 reads TGCGCCAGCAGCTTCCTTATGACTAGCCGGGACGGGGAGCTGTTTTTT.

V usage is TRBV5-1 and J usage is TRBJ2-6; tentatively, D is TRBD2 (5 bases). V lost 7 bases to trimming and J lost 0 bases, with 17 bases between them. CDR1 is SGHRS, CDR2 YFSETQ, per germline. The CDR3 is 17 amino acids. The CDR3 sequence is CASHWVGGGSGANVLTF. The CDR3 coding sequence is TGCGCCAGCCACTGGGTCGGCGGAGGCTCTGGGGCCAACGTCCTGACTTTC.

The table lists this clone with a count of one. This chain uses TRBV6-5 with TRBJ1-5; weak D call: TRBD1 (6 bases). Germline CDR1 is MNHEY and CDR2 is SVGAGI. Between the trimmed V and J ends, which lost 6 bases and 0 bases, there was a span of 9 bases. The CDR3 totals 14 residues. As DNA, the CDR3 is TGTGCCAGCAGGGGACACTATAGCAATCAGCCCCAGCATTTT. Amino acid sequence: CASRGHYSNQPQHF.

The V and J genes are TRBV30 and TRBJ2-1, with D perhaps matching TRBD2 (6 bases). Germline V gene sequence: CDR1 GTSNPN, CDR2 SVGIG (reference sequence). Trimming cost V 1 base and J 7 bases, with 17 bases left between them. The CDR3 has 15 residues. CDR3 nucleotide sequence: TGTGCCTGGAGTGCGACTGTAAGGGCGGGGAATGAGCAGTTCTTC. Translation gives CAWSATVRAGNEQFF.

The chain is built from TRBV30 and TRBJ1-5, with D maybe TRBD1 (5 bases). The germline gives CDR1 GTSNPN, CDR2 SVGIG (reference sequence). V was pared by 0 bases and J by 3 bases, with 9 bases between. The CDR3 has 14 residues. In DNA, the CDR3 is TGTGCCTGGAGTGTATTCAGGGACAATCAGCCCCAGCATTTT. This sequence encodes CAWSVFRDNQPQHF.

V gene TRBV9 combines with J gene TRBJ2-7; 11 bases match TRBD2. The CDR3 consists of 15 residues. With 4 bases clipped from V and 7 bases from J, the junction kept 10 bases outside the gene matches. Germline-derived CDR1 and CDR2 are SGDLS and YYNGEE. The CDR3 here is CASSPRLAGGVEQYF. The CDR3 region has the DNA TGTGCCAGCAGCCCCCGGCTAGCGGGAGGTGTAGAGCAGTACTTC.

The V call is TRBV9, the J call TRBJ2-1; 10 bases are shared with TRBD2. The germline gives CDR1 SGDLS, CDR2 YYNGEE. This CDR3 spans 16 amino acids. V dropped 2 bases and J dropped 4; count of bases not matched to a gene: 6. As DNA, the CDR3 is TGTGCCAGCAGCGTTGGGACTAGCGTCTTATACAATGAGCAGTTCTTC. Its translation: CASSVGTSVLYNEQFF.

CDR3 in amino acids: CASSLAGDEQYF. Written as DNA, the CDR3 is TGTGCCAGTAGTTTAGCGGGGGACGAGCAGTACTTC. The J gene is TRBJ2-7, the V gene TRBV19; 9 bases line up with TRBD2. The CDR3 extends over 12 amino acids. The V and J ends lost 5 bases and 5 bases, in that order; junction bases with no gene match: 1. CDR1 and CDR2 from the germline V gene are LNHDA and SQIVND (reference sequence).

This sequence joins TRBV6-1 and TRBJ1-5; 7 bases agree with TRBD1. V lost 0 bases, J lost 0 bases, and 5 bases stayed unmatched. From germline, CDR1 is MNHNS and CDR2 SASEGT. The CDR3 runs to 17 residues. The CDR3 nucleotides are TGTGCCAGCAGTGAAGCACAGGGGCTAAGTAGCAATCAGCCCCAGCATTTT. Translated: CASSEAQGLSSNQPQHF.

CDR3 amino acids: CASSFNPLGTGSDEQYF. CDR3 in DNA: TGTGCCAGCAGTTTCAACCCCCTGGGGACAGGTAGCGACGAGCAGTACTTC. The V gene is TRBV28, the J gene TRBJ2-7; 8 nucleotides agree with TRBD1. Unmatched junction bases numbered 15, after V lost 3 bases and J lost 5 bases. CDR3 length: 17 residues. CDR1 and CDR2 from the germline V gene are MDHEN and SYDVKM.

The V call is TRBV7-9, the J call TRBJ1-2, with 9 bases lining up with TRBD1. Germline V gene sequence: CDR1 SEHNR, CDR2 FQNEAQ (reference sequence). The CDR3 consists of 15 residues. The V and J ends lost 5 bases and 4 bases, in that order; junction bases with no gene match: 8. CDR3 nucleotide sequence: TGTGCCAGCAGCCCCCGGACAGGGGCCTCCTATGGCTACACCTTC. It encodes CASSPRTGASYGYTF.

The chain carries TRBV2 and TRBJ1-2; tentative D call: TRBD1 (5 bases). V was trimmed by 3 bases and J by 10 bases, leaving 9 bases between them. This CDR3 spans 11 amino acids. Germline V lookup: CDR1 SNHLY, CDR2 FYNNEI. The CDR3 coding sequence is TGTGCCAGCAGTGAGGGGCTACTCTACACCTTC. It yields the protein CASSEGLLYTF.

This clone has only a few counts. The chain recombines TRBV7-6 with TRBJ1-2; TRBD1 agrees at 10 bases. Germline V gives CDR1 SGHVS, CDR2 FNYEAQ. There are 15 residues in the CDR3. V lost 3 bases to trimming and J lost 5 bases; unmatched junction nucleotides: 6. CDR3 loop: CASSFGQGVRYGYTF. CDR3 coding DNA: TGTGCCAGCAGCTTCGGACAGGGGGTTCGGTATGGCTACACCTTC.